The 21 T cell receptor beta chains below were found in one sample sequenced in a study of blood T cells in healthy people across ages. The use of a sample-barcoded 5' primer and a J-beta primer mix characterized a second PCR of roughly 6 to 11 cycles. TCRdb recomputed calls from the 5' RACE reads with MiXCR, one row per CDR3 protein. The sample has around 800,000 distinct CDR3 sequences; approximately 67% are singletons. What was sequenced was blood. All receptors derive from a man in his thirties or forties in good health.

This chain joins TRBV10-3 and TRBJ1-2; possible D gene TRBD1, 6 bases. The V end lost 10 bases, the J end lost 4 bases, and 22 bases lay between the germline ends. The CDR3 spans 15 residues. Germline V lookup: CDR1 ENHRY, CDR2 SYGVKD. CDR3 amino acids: CATVNLQGIVYGYTF. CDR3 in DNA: TGTGCCACCGTGAACTTACAGGGTATCGTCTATGGCTACACCTTC.

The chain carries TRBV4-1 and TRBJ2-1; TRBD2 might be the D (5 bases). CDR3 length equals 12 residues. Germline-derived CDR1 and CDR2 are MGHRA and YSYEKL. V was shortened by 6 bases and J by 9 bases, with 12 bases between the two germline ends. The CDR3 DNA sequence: TGCGCCAGCAGGTCTCCCGGGGTTGAGCAGTTCTTC. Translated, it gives CASRSPGVEQFF.

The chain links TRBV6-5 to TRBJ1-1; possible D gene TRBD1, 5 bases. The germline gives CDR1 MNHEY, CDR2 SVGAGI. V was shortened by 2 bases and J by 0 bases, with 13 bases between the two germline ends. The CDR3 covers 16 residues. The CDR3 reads CASSYGTSGVNTEAFF. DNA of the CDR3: TGTGCCAGCAGTTACGGTACATCGGGGGTGAACACTGAAGCTTTCTTT.

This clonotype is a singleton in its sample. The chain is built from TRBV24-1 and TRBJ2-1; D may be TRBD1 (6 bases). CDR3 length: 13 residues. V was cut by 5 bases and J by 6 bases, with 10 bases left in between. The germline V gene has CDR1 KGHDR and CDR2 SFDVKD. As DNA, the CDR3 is TGTGCCACCAGTGTCGGACAGTTCAATGAGCAGTTCTTC. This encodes CATSVGQFNEQFF.

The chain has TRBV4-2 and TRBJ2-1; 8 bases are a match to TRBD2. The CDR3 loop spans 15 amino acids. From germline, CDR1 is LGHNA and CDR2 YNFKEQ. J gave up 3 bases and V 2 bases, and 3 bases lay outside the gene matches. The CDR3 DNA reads TGTGCCAGCAGCCAATTGCGGGGGGACTACAATGAGCAGTTCTTC. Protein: CASSQLRGDYNEQFF.

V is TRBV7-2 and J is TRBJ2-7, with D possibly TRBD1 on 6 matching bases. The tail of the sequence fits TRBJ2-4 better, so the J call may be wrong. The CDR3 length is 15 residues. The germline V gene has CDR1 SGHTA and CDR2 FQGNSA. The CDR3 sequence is CASSPGQGQGNIQYF. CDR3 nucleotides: TGTGCCAGCAGCCCGGGCCAGGGTCAGGGGAACATTCAGTACTTC.

The CDR3 is CASSYWAGREQYF. CDR3 DNA: TGTGCCAGCAGTTACTGGGCAGGGCGCGAGCAGTACTTC. The J gene is TRBJ2-7, the V gene TRBV6-2 or TRBV6-3, with a possible D match to TRBD1 (5 bases). The germline V and J ends were trimmed by 1 base and 6 bases, with 10 bases remaining between them. The CDR3 runs 13 residues. Germline V gene lookup returns CDR1 MNHEY and CDR2 SVGEGT.

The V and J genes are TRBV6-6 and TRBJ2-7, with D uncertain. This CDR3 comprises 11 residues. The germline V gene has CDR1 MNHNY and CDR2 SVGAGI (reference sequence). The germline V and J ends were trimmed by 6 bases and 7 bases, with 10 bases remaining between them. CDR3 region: CASRYMGEQYF. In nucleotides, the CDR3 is TGTGCCAGCAGGTACATGGGGGAGCAGTACTTC.

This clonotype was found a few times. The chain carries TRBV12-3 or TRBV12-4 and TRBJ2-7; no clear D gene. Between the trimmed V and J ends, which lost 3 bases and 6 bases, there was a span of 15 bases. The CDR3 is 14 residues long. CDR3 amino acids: CASSFTARSGEQYF. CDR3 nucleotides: TGTGCCAGCAGTTTTACAGCGCGGTCGGGCGAGCAGTACTTC.

The CDR3 is CASSQGVVPYEQYF. The DNA of the CDR3 is TGTGCCAGCAGTCAGGGAGTAGTCCCCTACGAGCAGTACTTC. This sequence joins TRBV12-3 or TRBV12-4 and TRBJ2-4; the D call may be TRBD1 or TRBD2 (5 bases each). The J call is in doubt because the DNA end fits TRBJ2-7 better. The CDR3 is made up of 14 amino acids.

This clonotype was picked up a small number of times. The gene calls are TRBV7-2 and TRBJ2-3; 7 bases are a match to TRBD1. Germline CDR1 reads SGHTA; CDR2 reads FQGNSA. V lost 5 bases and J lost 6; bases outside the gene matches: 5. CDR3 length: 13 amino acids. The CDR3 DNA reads TGTGCCAGCAGCCCCCAGACAGGGGATACGCAGTATTTT. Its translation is CASSPQTGDTQYF.

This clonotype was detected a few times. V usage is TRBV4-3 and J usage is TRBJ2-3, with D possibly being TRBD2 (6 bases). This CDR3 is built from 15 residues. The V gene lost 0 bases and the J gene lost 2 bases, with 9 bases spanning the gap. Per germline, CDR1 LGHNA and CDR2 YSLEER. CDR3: CASSQDPGVTDTQYF. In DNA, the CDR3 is TGCGCCAGCAGCCAAGACCCGGGGGTCACAGATACGCAGTATTTT.

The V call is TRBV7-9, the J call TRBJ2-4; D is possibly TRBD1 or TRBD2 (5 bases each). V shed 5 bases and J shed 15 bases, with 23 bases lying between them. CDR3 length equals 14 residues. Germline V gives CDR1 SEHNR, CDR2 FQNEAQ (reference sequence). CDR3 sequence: CASSEGSGQPIPYF. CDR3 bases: TGTGCCAGCAGCGAAGGGTCGGGGCAGCCCATACCGTACTTC.

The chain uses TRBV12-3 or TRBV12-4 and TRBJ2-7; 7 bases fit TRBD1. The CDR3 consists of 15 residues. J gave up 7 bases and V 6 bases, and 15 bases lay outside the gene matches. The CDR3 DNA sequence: TGTGCCAGCAGCGTCAGGGGACAGCCCTCGAGAGAGCAGTACTTC. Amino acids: CASSVRGQPSREQYF.

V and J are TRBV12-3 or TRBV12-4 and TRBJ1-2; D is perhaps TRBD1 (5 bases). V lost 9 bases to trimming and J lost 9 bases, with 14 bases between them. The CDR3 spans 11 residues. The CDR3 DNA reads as TGTGCCAGTTGGGGGGGTAGGCGCTACACCTTC. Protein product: CASWGGRRYTF.

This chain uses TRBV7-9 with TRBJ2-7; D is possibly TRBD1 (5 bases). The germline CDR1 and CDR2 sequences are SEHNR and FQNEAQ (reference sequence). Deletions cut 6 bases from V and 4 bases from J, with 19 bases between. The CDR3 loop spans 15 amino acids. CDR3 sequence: CASSNRILGRYEQYF. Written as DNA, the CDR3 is TGTGCCAGCAGTAATCGGATTCTGGGGCGGTACGAGCAGTACTTC.

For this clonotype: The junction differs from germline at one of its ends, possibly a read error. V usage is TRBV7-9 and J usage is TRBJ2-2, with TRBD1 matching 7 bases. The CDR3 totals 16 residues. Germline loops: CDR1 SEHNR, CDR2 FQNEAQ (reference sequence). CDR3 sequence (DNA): TGTGTCAGCAGCTTAGTGCAGGGGGTACGCACCGGGGAGCTGTTTTTT. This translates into CVSSLVQGVRTGELFF.

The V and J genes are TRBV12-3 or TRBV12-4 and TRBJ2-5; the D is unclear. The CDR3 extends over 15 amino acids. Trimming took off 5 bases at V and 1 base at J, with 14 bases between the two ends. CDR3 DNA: TGTGCCAGCAGTCTTAGCTTGGGGTCCCAAGAGACCCAGTACTTC. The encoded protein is CASSLSLGSQETQYF.

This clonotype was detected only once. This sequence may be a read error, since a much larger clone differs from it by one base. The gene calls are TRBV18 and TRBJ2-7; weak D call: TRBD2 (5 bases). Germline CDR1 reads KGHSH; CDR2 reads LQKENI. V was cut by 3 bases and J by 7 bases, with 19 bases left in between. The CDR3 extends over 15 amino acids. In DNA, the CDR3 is TGTGCCAGCTCACCCGCAGCGGTGATTGGCAATGAGCAGTACTTC. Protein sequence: CASSPAAVIGNEQYF.

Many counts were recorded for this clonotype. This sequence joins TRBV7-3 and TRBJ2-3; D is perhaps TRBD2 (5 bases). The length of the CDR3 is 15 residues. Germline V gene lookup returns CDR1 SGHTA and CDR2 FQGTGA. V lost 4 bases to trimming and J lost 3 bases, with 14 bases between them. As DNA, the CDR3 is TGTGCCAGCAGCTCTGGACTGGGTATAACAGATACGCAGTATTTT. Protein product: CASSSGLGITDTQYF.

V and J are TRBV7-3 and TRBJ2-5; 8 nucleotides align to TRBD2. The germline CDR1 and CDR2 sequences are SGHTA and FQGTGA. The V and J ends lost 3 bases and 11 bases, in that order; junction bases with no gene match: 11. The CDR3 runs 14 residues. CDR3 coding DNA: TGTGCCAGCAGCTTCGGGGGGGCCGTCGATGAGCAGTACTTC. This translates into CASSFGGAVDEQYF. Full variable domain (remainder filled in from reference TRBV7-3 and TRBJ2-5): GAGVSQTPSNKVTEKGKYVELRCDPISGHTALYWYRQSLGQGPEFLIYFQGTGAADDSGLPNDRFFAVRPEGSVSTLKIQRTERGDSAVYLCASSFGGAVDEQYFGPGTRLLVL.